The TCR beta chain described here comes from a study of vaccination and CD4 T cells after COVID-19. A note on this clonotype: Its antigen is unknown.

Cultured CD4+ T cell DNA was sequenced using the Oncomine TCR Beta short-read assay. In TCRdb, the PCR reads were re-called with MiXCR into one record per CDR3 protein. The table records about 24,000 distinct CDR3 sequences, less than 70% of them present only once. The treatment: approximately nine-day PBMC culture with coronavirus spike peptide pools or control peptides (ViraFEST assay). ViraFEST sequenced TCRs after peptide-pool expansion of antigen-specific T cells. The CDR3 sequence is 11 residues long. Per germline, CDR1 MNHEY and CDR2 SVGEGT. Between the trimmed V and J ends, which lost 5 bases and 4 bases, there was a span of 3 bases.

This sequence originates from a human donor who had recovered from COVID-19. Sequencing input: CD4+ T cells from blood, cultured in vitro. This rearrangement joins TRBV6-2 or TRBV6-3 to TRBJ2-1; no clear D. Written as DNA, the CDR3 is TGTGCCAGCAGTGCATACAATGAGCAGTTCTTC. This codes for CASSAYNEQFF.